This paragraph reports one TCR beta chain. This sample is part of a study of blood T cell repertoires in COVID-19. CDR3 length equals 15 residues. The V gene lost 3 bases and the J gene lost 3 bases, with 12 bases spanning the gap. Germline values: CDR1 LNHDA, CDR2 SQIVND (reference sequence). The data were produced by immunoSEQ multiplex PCR, yet TCRdb's version contains in-frame clones alone and is incomplete. The table lists approximately 240,000 clones, 75% to 95% of them singletons. This TCR came from a woman younger than 30 who had recovered from COVID-19. What was sequenced was PBMCs or T cells enriched from blood (not recorded which). This chain connects TRBV19 to TRBJ1-3, with a weak D call TRBD1 (6 bases). CDR3 region: CASSIDRYNGNTIYF. The CDR3 DNA reads TGTGCCAGTAGTATTGACAGGTACAATGGAAACACCATATATTTT. The full variable domain, in which reference TRBV19 and TRBJ1-3 provide the parts outside the CDR3, is DGGITQSPKYLFRKEGQNVTLSCEQNLNHDAMYWYRQDPGQGLRLIYYSQIVNDFQKGDIAEGYSVSREKKESFPLTVTSAQKNPTAFYLCASSIDRYNGNTIYFGEGSWLTVV.